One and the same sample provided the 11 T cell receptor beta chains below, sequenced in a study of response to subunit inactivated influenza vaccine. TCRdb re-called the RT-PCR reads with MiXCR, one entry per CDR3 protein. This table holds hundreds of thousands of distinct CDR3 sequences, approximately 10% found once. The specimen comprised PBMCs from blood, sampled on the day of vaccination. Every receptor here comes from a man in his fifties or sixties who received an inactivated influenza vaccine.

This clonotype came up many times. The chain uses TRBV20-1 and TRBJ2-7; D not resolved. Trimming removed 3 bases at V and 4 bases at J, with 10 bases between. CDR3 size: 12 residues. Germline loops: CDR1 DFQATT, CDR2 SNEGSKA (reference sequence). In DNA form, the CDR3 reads TGCAGTGCTAGTATCCTAGAATACGAGCAGTACTTC. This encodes CSASILEYEQYF.

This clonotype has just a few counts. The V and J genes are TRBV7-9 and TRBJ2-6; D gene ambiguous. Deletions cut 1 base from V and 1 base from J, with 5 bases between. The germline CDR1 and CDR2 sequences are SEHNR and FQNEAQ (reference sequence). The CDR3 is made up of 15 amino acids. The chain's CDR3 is CASSLVRSGANVLTF. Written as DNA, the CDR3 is TGTGCCAGCAGCTTAGTTCGGTCTGGGGCCAACGTCCTGACTTTC.

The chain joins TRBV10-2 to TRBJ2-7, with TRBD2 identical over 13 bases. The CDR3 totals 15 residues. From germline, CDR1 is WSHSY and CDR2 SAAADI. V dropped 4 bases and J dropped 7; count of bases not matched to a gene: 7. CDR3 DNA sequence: TGCGCCAGCAGTGGACTAGCGGGAGGCGCGGGGGAGCAGTACTTC. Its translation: CASSGLAGGAGEQYF.

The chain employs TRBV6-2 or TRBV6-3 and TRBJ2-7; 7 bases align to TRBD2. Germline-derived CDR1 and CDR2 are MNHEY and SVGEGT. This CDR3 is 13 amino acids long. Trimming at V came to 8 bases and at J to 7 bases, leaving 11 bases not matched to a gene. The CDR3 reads CASQAGLLGEQYF. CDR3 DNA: TGTGCCAGCCAAGCGGGACTACTTGGGGAGCAGTACTTC.

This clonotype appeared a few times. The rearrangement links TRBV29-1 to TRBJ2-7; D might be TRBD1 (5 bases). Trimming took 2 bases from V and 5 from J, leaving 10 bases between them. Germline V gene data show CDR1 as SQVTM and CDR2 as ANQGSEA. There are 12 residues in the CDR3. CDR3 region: CSVEQGNNEQYF. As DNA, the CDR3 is TGCAGCGTTGAACAGGGTAACAACGAGCAGTACTTC.

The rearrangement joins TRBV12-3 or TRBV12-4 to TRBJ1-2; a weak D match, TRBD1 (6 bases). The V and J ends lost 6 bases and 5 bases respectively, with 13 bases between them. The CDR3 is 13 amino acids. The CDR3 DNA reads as TGTGCCAGCAGCCCCCTGACAGGATATGGCTACACCTTC. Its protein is CASSPLTGYGYTF.

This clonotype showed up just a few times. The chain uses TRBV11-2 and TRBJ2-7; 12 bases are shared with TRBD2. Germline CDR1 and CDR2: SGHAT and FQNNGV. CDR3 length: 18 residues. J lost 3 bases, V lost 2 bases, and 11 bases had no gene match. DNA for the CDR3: TGTGCCAGCAGCTTAAAGTATGTGGGACTAGCGGGTTTCTACGAGCAGTACTTC. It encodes CASSLKYVGLAGFYEQYF.

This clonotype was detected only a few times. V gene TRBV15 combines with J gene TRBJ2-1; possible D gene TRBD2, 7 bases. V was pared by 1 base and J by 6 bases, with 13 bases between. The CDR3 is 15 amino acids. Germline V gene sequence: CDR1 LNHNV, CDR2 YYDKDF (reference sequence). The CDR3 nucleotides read TGTGCCACCAGCAGAGGGGGCGGGGGCTCCAATGAGCAGTTCTTC. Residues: CATSRGGGGSNEQFF.

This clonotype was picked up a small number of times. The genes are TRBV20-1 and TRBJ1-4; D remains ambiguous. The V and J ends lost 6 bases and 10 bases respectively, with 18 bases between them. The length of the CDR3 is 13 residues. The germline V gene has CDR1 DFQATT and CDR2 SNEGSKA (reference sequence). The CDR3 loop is CSAPSQGLAKLFF. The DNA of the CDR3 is TGCAGTGCCCCTTCACAAGGGTTAGCAAAACTGTTTTTT.

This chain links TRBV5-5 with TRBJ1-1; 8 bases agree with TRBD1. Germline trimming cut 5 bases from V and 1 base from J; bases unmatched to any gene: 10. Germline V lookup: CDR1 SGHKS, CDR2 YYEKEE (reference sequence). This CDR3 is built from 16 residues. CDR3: CASSAMDRAGNTEAFF. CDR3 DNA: TGTGCCAGCAGTGCTATGGACAGGGCCGGGAACACTGAAGCTTTCTTT.

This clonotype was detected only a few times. The CDR3 reads CASSRAGVYNEQFF. The CDR3 DNA follows: TGTGCCAGCAGTAGGGCAGGGGTTTACAATGAGCAGTTCTTC. The chain couples TRBV27 to TRBJ2-1, with TRBD1 as a possible D gene (6 bases). The germline V gene has CDR1 MNHEY and CDR2 SMNVEV (reference sequence). This CDR3 spans 14 amino acids. Trimming removed 5 bases at V and 4 bases at J, with 12 bases between.